The source of this T cell receptor beta chain is a study of T cell responses to AZD1222 COVID-19 vaccine. The repertoire was sequenced with immunoSEQ multiplex PCR; TCRdb's copy has only in-frame clones and lacks some. The repertoire holds about 110,000 clones, with around 93% as singletons. This clone has a single count. What it binds is unknown. Germline loops: CDR1 KGHDR, CDR2 SFDVKD. The CDR3 sequence is 13 residues long. Trimming pared 1 base from V and 7 bases from J, leaving 6 bases between. The study's findings and limits: Spike regions recognized by vaccine-associated CD4 TCRs spanned the protein, led by 160-218 and 743-854. The repertoires were collected only after the peak T cell response.

The chain uses TRBV24-1 and TRBJ1-4; D not certain. The sample consisted of peripheral blood, taken 28 days after the second AZD1222 dose. The clonotype originates from an adult who received the AZD1222 COVID-19 vaccine. The CDR3 DNA is TGTGCCACCAGTGATTTTAAGGGTGAAAAACTGTTTTTT. This encodes CATSDFKGEKLFF.